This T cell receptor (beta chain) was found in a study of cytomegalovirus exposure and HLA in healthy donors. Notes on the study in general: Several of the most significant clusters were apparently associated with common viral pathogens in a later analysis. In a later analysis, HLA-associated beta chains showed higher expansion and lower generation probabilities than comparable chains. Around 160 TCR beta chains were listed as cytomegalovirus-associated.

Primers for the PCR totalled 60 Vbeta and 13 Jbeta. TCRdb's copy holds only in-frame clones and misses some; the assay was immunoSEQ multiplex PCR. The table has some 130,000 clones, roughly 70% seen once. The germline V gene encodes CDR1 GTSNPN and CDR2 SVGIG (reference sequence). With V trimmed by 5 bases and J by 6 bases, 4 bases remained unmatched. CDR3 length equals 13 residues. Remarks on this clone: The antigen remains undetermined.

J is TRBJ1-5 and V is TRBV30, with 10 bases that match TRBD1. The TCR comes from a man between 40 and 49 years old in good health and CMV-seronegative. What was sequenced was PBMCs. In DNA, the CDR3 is TGTGCCTGGGGACAGGGGGGGCGTCAGCCCCAGCATTTT. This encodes CAWGQGGRQPQHF.